The 18 T cell receptor beta chains in this list originate from one sample, sequenced in a study of cytomegalovirus exposure and HLA in healthy donors. The PCR ran on 60 Vbeta and 13 Jbeta primers. Data came from immunoSEQ multiplex PCR; TCRdb stores just in-frame clones and leaves some out. The repertoire holds around 120,000 clones, with around three quarters as singletons. Source material: PBMCs. All receptors derive from a female donor in good health and CMV-seropositive.

V is TRBV9 and J is TRBJ1-2; 9 nucleotides align to TRBD1. The CDR3 runs 11 residues. Germline trimming cut 7 bases from V and 8 bases from J; bases unmatched to any gene: 3. Germline V lookup: CDR1 SGDLS, CDR2 YYNGEE. CDR3 amino acids: CASDRGGGYTF. DNA of the CDR3: TGTGCCAGCGACAGGGGGGGAGGCTACACCTTC.

The V and J genes are TRBV7-6 and TRBJ2-7, with D maybe TRBD1 (6 bases). CDR3 size: 17 residues. The germline CDR1 and CDR2 sequences are SGHVS and FNYEAQ. V gave up 5 bases and J gave up 2 bases, with 22 bases separating them. CDR3 loop: CASSPTPGIQGPYEQYF. The CDR3 bases are TGTGCCAGCAGCCCAACCCCTGGGATACAGGGACCCTACGAGCAGTACTTC.

The chain's CDR3 is CASSFGEGQQPQHF. DNA for the CDR3: TGTGCCAGCAGCTTTGGGGAGGGGCAACAGCCCCAGCATTTT. V gene TRBV5-8 combines with J gene TRBJ1-5, with a weak D call TRBD1 (5 bases). CDR1 and CDR2 from the germline V gene are SGHTS and YDEGEE. The CDR3 extends over 14 amino acids. Trimming cost V 2 bases and J 7 bases, with 13 bases left between them.

This clone was found a few times. The chain employs TRBV11-2 and TRBJ2-7, with D hard to call. With 5 bases removed from V and 0 bases from J, the gap between germline ends came to 14 bases. The CDR3 covers 15 residues. Germline V CDR1 and CDR2: SGHAT, FQNNGV. The CDR3 DNA is TGTGCCAGCAGCCCCGGGTCGAGTTTCTCCTACGAGCAGTACTTC. Translating gives CASSPGSSFSYEQYF.

This clone was counted between two and nine times. A junction boundary mismatches the germline segment, possibly from a read error. The chain couples TRBV12-5 to TRBJ1-4, with 8 bases matching TRBD1. Germline V gives CDR1 LGHNT, CDR2 FRNRAP. The CDR3 sequence is 13 residues long. The CDR3 region has the DNA TGTGCTAGTGGTTTGTTCCCGGGACAGGCTCAAACGTTT. It is translated as CASGLFPGQAQTF.

In its sample, this clone ranks as medium-sized (0.01 to 0.1%). The V and J genes are TRBV11-3 and TRBJ2-2; D is possibly TRBD1 (6 bases). V shed 4 bases and J shed 6 bases, with 9 bases lying between them. The CDR3 is made up of 13 amino acids. From germline, CDR1 is SGHNT and CDR2 YENEEA. The CDR3 region has the DNA TGTGCCAGCAGCTACAGGGACCCCGGGGAGCTGTTTTTT. It translates to CASSYRDPGELFF.

For the CDR3, the DNA is TGTGCCACCAGCATTGGGACAGCGGCCGCCGGGGAGCTGTTTTTT. Amino acid sequence: CATSIGTAAAGELFF. The chain couples TRBV15 to TRBJ2-2; 7 nucleotides match TRBD1. With 4 bases clipped from V and 6 bases from J, the junction kept 8 bases outside the gene matches. The CDR3 is made up of 15 amino acids. Germline V gives CDR1 LNHNV, CDR2 YYDKDF (reference sequence).

CDR3 in amino acids: CASSMGGEIEKLFF. CDR3 DNA sequence: TGTGCCAGTAGTATGGGAGGGGAGATTGAAAAACTGTTTTTT. V usage is TRBV19 and J usage is TRBJ1-4; possible D gene TRBD1, 5 bases. CDR3 size: 14 residues. The V end was cut by 3 bases, the J end by 7 bases, with 12 bases between. CDR1 and CDR2 (germline): LNHDA, SQIVND (reference sequence).

This chain uses TRBV11-2 with TRBJ2-5; 11 bases are shared with TRBD2. J was trimmed by 5 bases and V by 6 bases; bases with no gene match: 11. The CDR3 covers 16 residues. Germline-derived CDR1 and CDR2 are SGHAT and FQNNGV. The CDR3 DNA is TGTGCCAGCAGGGCTCATAGCGGGAGGGCCGGGGAGACCCAGTACTTC. It encodes CASRAHSGRAGETQYF.

The rearrangement joins TRBV18 to TRBJ1-4; D is perhaps TRBD1 (6 bases). Germline CDR1 and CDR2: KGHSH and LQKENI. Trimming cost V 5 bases and J 3 bases, with 16 bases left between them. The CDR3 covers 16 residues. CDR3 sequence: CASSSRRGAANEKLFF. The CDR3, as DNA: TGTGCCAGCTCATCCCGACGGGGGGCGGCTAATGAAAAACTGTTTTTT.

The V and J genes are TRBV28 and TRBJ1-2, with 8 bases aligning to TRBD1. This CDR3 has 17 amino acids. Looked up from germline, CDR1 is MDHEN and CDR2 is SYDVKM. Germline trimming cut 4 bases from V and 0 bases from J; bases unmatched to any gene: 10. CDR3: CASSSAGQGYPNYGYTF. For the CDR3, the DNA is TGTGCCAGCAGTTCCGCCGGACAGGGATACCCTAACTATGGCTACACCTTC.

The V gene is TRBV14, the J gene TRBJ2-2; the D gene is possibly TRBD2 (6 bases). The germline CDR1 and CDR2 sequences are SGHDN and FVKESK. The CDR3 totals 16 residues. Deletions cut 0 bases from V and 0 bases from J, with 8 bases between. This CDR3 is CASSQEGRPNTGELFF. The DNA of the CDR3 is TGTGCCAGCAGCCAAGAAGGGAGGCCGAACACCGGGGAGCTGTTTTTT. Variable domain in full (rest from reference TRBV14 and TRBJ2-2): EAGVTQFPSHSVIEKGQTVTLRCDPISGHDNLYWYRRVMGKEIKFLLHFVKESKQDESGMPNNRFLAERTGGTYSTLKVQPAELEDSGVYFCASSQEGRPNTGELFFGEGSRLTVL.

This clone occurred a few times. The chain employs TRBV11-2 and TRBJ1-2; the match to TRBD1 covers 10 bases. The CDR3 is made up of 18 amino acids. Germline CDR1 reads SGHAT; CDR2 reads FQNNGV. The trim removed 4 bases at V and 3 bases at J, leaving 14 bases unmatched. CDR3 amino acids: CASSSPTTPGQGYYGYTF. Here the CDR3 DNA reads TGTGCCAGCAGCTCGCCGACGACGCCGGGACAGGGGTACTATGGCTACACCTTC. The variable domain in full, completed from reference TRBV11-2 and TRBJ1-2, reads EAGVAQSPRYKIIEKRQSVAFWCNPISGHATLYWYQQILGQGPKLLIQFQNNGVVDDSQLPKDRFSAERLKGVDSTLKIQPAKLEDSAVYLCASSSPTTPGQGYYGYTFGSGTRLTVV.

V is TRBV2 and J is TRBJ2-7, with 13 nucleotides matching TRBD2. V was clipped by 5 bases and J by 2 bases; unmatched bases: 6. Germline V CDR1 and CDR2: SNHLY, FYNNEI. This CDR3 comprises 16 residues. CDR3 amino acids: CASSRGLAGATYEQYF. CDR3 sequence (DNA): TGTGCCAGCAGTCGTGGACTAGCGGGGGCGACCTACGAGCAGTACTTC.

This rearrangement joins TRBV6-5 to TRBJ1-1; D possibly corresponds to TRBD1 (5 bases). The CDR3 totals 14 residues. Germline CDR1 MNHEY, CDR2 SVGAGI. V was clipped by 5 bases and J by 0 bases, with 10 bases between them. This chain's CDR3 is CASSPQGMNTEAFF. CDR3 bases: TGTGCCAGCAGTCCTCAGGGAATGAACACTGAAGCTTTCTTT.

The genes are TRBV4-3 and TRBJ2-1; 11 bases line up with TRBD1. There are 16 residues in the CDR3. Per the germline V gene, CDR1 is LGHNA and CDR2 is YSLEER. J was trimmed by 3 bases and V by 3 bases; bases with no gene match: 4. CDR3: CASSQGTGGGYNEQFF. In DNA form, the CDR3 reads TGCGCCAGCAGCCAGGGGACAGGGGGTGGCTACAATGAGCAGTTCTTC.

The chain employs TRBV7-6 and TRBJ2-1; D perhaps matches TRBD1 (7 bases). Trimming left V 0 bases short and J 7 bases short, with 13 bases between. The CDR3 extends over 15 amino acids. Germline values: CDR1 SGHVS, CDR2 FNYEAQ. CDR3 in DNA: TGTGCCAGCAGCTTAGCCCAGGGGGGAGGTAATGAGCAGTTCTTC. It yields the protein CASSLAQGGGNEQFF.

The J gene is TRBJ1-2, the V gene TRBV7-2, with D maybe TRBD1 (6 bases). The V end lost 4 bases, the J end lost 8 bases, and 20 bases lay between the germline ends. This CDR3 comprises 15 residues. Germline V CDR1 and CDR2: SGHTA, FQGNSA. CDR3 in DNA: TGTGCCAGCAGCTCAACCCCCGGAGGGGGGGGCGGCTACACCTTC. Protein: CASSSTPGGGGGYTF. Supplemented by reference TRBV7-2 and TRBJ1-2, the full variable domain reads GAGVSQSPSNKVTEKGKDVELRCDPISGHTALYWYRQSLGQGLEFLIYFQGNSAPDKSGLPSDRFSAERTGGSVSTLTIQRTQQEDSAVYLCASSSTPGGGGGYTFGSGTRLTVV.